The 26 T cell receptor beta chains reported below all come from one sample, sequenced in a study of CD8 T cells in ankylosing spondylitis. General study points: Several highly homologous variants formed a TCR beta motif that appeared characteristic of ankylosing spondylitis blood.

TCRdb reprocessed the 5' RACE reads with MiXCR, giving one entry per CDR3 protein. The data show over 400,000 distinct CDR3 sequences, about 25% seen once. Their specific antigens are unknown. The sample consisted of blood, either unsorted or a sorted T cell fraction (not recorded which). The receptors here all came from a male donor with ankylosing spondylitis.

For the CDR3, the DNA is TGTGCCAGCAGCGCGACTAGCGGGAGGGCGAATGAGCAGTTCTTC. This sequence encodes CASSATSGRANEQFF. The rearrangement links TRBV9 to TRBJ2-1, with 14 bases identical to TRBD2. This CDR3 spans 15 amino acids. Germline CDR1 reads SGDLS; CDR2 reads YYNGEE. J gave up 7 bases and V 3 bases, and 3 bases lay outside the gene matches.

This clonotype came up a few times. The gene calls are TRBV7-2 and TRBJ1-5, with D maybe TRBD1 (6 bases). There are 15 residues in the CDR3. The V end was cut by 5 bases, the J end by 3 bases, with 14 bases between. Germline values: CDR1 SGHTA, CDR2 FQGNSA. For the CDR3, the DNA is TGTGCCAGCAGCACGGACAGTAGCGCCAATCAGCCCCAGCATTTT. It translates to CASSTDSSANQPQHF.

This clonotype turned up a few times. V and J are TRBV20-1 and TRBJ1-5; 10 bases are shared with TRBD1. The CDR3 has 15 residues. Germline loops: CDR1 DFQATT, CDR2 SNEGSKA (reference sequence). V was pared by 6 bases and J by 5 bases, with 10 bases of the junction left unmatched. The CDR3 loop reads CSAVPGQGFYQPQHF. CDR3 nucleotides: TGCAGTGCCGTACCGGGACAGGGGTTTTATCAGCCCCAGCATTTT.

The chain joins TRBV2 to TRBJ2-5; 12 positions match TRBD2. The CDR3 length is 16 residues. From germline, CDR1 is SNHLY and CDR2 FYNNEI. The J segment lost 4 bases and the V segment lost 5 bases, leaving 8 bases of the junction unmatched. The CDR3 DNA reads TGTGCCAGCAGTCCCCTTCCTAGCGGGAGGGGAGAGACCCAGTACTTC. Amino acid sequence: CASSPLPSGRGETQYF.

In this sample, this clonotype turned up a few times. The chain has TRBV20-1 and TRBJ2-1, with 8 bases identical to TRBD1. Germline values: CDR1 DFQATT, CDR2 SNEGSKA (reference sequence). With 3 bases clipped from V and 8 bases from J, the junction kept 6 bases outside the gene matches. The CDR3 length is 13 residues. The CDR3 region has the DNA TGCAGTGCTAGGTCCCACAGGGGGGATGAGCAGTTCTTC. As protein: CSARSHRGDEQFF.

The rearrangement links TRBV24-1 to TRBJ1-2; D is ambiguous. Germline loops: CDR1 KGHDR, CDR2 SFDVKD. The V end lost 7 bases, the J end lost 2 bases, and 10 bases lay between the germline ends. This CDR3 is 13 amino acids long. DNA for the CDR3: TGTGCCACCAGAGGCCGGGAGAACTATGGCTACACCTTC. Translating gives CATRGRENYGYTF.

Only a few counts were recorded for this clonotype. The CDR3 sequence: CASIKDHEAFF. The CDR3 nucleotides are TGTGCCAGCATTAAAGACCATGAAGCTTTCTTT. The rearrangement links TRBV6-1 to TRBJ1-1; D unresolved. V lost 7 bases and J lost 7, with 10 bases in between. The CDR3 sequence is 11 residues long. CDR1 is MNHNS and CDR2 is SASEGT in the germline V gene.

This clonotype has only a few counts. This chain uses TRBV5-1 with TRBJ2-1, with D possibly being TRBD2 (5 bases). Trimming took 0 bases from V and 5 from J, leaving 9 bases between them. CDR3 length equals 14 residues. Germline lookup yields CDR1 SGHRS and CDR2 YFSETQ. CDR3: CASSLAGSNNEQFF. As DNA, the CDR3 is TGCGCCAGCAGCTTGGCGGGAAGCAACAATGAGCAGTTCTTC.

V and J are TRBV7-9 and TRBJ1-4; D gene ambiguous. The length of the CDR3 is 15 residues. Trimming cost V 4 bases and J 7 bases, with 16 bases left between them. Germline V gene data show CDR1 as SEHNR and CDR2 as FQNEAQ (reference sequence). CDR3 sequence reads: CASSSPSGGGEKLFF. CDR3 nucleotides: TGTGCCAGCAGCTCACCGTCGGGAGGAGGTGAAAAACTGTTTTTT. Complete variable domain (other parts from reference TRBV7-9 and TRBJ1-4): DTGVSQNPRHKITKRGQNVTFRCDPISEHNRLYWYRQTLGQGPEFLTYFQNEAQLEKSRLLSDRFSAERPKGSFSTLEIQRTEQGDSAMYLCASSSPSGGGEKLFFGSGTQLSVL.

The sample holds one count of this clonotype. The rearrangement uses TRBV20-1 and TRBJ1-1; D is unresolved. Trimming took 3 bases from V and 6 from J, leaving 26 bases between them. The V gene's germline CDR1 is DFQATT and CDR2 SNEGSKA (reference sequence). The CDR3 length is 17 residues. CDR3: CSASSPGAGLAVAEAFF. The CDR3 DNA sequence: TGCAGTGCTAGTAGTCCGGGAGCCGGCCTAGCGGTCGCTGAAGCTTTCTTT.

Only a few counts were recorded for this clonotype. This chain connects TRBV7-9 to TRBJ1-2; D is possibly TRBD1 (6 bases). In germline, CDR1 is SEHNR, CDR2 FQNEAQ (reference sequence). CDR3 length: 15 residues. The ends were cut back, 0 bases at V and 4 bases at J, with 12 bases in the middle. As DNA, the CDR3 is TGTGCCAGCAGCTTAGCGCAGGGGACGGGCTATGGCTACACCTTC. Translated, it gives CASSLAQGTGYGYTF.

The CDR3 reads CASSQDPRGSTDTQYF. Here the CDR3 DNA reads TGTGCCAGCAGCCAAGATCCTAGGGGAAGCACAGATACGCAGTATTTT. The V gene is TRBV4-2, the J gene TRBJ2-3, with D possibly matching TRBD1 (5 bases). The germline V and J ends were trimmed by 0 bases and 0 bases, with 10 bases remaining between them. The CDR3 extends over 16 amino acids. Germline values: CDR1 LGHNA, CDR2 YNFKEQ.

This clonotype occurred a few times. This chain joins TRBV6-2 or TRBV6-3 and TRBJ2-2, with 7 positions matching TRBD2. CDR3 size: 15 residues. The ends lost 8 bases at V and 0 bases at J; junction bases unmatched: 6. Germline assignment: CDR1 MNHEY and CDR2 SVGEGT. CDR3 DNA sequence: TGTGCCAGCCGACTAGGACTAGCGAACACCGGGGAGCTGTTTTTT. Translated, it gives CASRLGLANTGELFF.

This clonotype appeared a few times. The CDR3 DNA sequence: TGTGCCAGCTCCCGGGACGTTTCCTACGAGCAGTACTTC. It yields the protein CASSRDVSYEQYF. The rearrangement links TRBV7-9 to TRBJ2-7; D is tentatively TRBD1 or TRBD2 (5 bases each). The CDR3 totals 13 residues. Between the trimmed V and J ends, which lost 8 bases and 1 base, there was a span of 12 bases. Germline V gene data show CDR1 as SEHNR and CDR2 as FQNEAQ (reference sequence).

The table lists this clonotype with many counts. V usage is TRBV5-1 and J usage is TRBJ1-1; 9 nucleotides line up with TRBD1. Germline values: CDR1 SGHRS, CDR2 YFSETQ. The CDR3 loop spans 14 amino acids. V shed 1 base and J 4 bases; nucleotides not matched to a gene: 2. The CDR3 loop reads CASSLLDRGTEAFF. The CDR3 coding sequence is TGCGCCAGCAGCTTGTTGGACAGGGGCACTGAAGCTTTCTTT.

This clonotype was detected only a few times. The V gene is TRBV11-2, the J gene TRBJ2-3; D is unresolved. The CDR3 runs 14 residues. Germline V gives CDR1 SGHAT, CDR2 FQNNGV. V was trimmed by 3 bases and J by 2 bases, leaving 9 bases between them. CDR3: CASSFSWNTDTQYF. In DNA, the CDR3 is TGTGCCAGCAGCTTTAGTTGGAACACAGATACGCAGTATTTT.

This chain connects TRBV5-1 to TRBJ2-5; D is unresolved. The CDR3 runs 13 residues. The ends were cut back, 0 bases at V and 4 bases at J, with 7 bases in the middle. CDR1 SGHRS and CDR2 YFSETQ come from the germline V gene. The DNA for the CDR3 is TGCGCCAGCAGCTTGGCTCTCCGAGAGACCCAGTACTTC. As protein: CASSLALRETQYF.

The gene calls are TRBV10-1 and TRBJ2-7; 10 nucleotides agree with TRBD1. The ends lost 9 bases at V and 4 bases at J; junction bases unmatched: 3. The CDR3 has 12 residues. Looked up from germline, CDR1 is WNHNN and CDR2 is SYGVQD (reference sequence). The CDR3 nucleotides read TGCGCCAGTGGGGGACAGGGGTACGAGCAGTACTTC. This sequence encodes CASGGQGYEQYF.

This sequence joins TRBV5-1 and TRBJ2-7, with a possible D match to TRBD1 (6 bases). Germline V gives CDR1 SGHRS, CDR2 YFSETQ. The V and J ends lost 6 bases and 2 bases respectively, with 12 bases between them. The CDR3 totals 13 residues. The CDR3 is CASTVDSPYEQYF. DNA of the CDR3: TGCGCCAGCACCGTGGACAGCCCCTACGAGCAGTACTTC.

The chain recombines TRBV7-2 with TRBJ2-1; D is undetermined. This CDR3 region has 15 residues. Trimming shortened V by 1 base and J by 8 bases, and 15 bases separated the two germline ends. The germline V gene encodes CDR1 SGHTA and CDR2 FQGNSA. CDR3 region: CASSLVTLASHEQFF. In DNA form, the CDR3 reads TGTGCCAGCAGCTTAGTAACGTTGGCGAGCCATGAGCAGTTCTTC.

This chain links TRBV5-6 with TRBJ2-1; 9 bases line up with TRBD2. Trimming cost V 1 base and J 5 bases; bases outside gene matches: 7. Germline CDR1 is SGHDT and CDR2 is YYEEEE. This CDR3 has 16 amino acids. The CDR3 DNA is TGTGCCAGCAGCTTGCGGCTAGCGGGGTATGACAATGAGCAGTTCTTC. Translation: CASSLRLAGYDNEQFF.

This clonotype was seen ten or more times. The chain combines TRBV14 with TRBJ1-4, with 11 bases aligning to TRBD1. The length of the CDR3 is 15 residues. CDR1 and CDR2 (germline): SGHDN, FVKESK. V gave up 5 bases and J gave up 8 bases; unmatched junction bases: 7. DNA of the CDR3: TGTGCCAGCAGCGCCCGGGACAGGGGGTACGAAAAACTGTTTTTT. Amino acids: CASSARDRGYEKLFF.

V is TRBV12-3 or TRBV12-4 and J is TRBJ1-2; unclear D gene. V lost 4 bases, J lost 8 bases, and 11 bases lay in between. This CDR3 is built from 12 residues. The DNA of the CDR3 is TGTGCCAGCAGTTGGGAGGAGGGCGGCTACACCTTC. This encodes CASSWEEGGYTF.

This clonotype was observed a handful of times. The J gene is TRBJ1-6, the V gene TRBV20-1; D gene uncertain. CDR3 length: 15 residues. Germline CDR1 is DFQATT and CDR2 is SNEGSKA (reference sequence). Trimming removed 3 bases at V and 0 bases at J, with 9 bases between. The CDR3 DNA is TGCAGTGCTAGTTACCCCAGCTCCTATAATTCACCCCTCCACTTT. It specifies CSASYPSSYNSPLHF.

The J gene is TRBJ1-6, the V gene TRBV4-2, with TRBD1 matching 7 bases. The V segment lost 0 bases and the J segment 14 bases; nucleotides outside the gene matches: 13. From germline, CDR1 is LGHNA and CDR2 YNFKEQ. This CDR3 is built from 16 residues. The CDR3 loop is CASSQDRFRGGGTLHF. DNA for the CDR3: TGTGCCAGCAGCCAAGATCGATTCAGGGGGGGAGGGACCCTCCACTTT.

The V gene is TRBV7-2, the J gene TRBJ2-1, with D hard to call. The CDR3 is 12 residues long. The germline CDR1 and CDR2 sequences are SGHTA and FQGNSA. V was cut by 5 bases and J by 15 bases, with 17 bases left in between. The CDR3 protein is CASSPERLSPFF. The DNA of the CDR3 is TGTGCCAGCAGCCCGGAGAGACTCAGCCCGTTCTTC.